The 9 T cell receptor beta chains below all came from one sample that was sequenced in a study of graft-versus-host responses after intestinal transplantation. The assay was immunoSEQ multiplex PCR, and TCRdb's table has in-frame clones only and misses some. The data hold fewer than 20,000 clones, with approximately 95% observed a single time. The specimen was PBMCs, collected 23 days after intestinal transplant. These receptors originate from a human patient who received an intestinal transplant, so some T cells may come from the graft donor.

The chain employs TRBV27 and TRBJ2-7, with D possibly TRBD1 on 5 matching bases. The CDR3 is 13 amino acids. The V gene lost 5 bases and the J gene lost 5 bases, with 13 bases spanning the gap. Germline CDR1 is MNHEY and CDR2 is SMNVEV (reference sequence). The CDR3 is CASSPDMTHEQYF. The CDR3 bases are TGTGCCAGCAGTCCGGACATGACTCACGAGCAGTACTTC.

The chain couples TRBV6-5 to TRBJ2-5; D is unresolved. Trimming pared 5 bases from V and 1 base from J, leaving 8 bases between. The CDR3 consists of 13 residues. Germline CDR1 MNHEY, CDR2 SVGAGI. CDR3 residues: CASSPGGQETQYF. The CDR3 DNA sequence: TGTGCCAGCAGTCCCGGTGGCCAAGAGACCCAGTACTTC.

The chain recombines TRBV15 with TRBJ2-2; 10 positions agree with TRBD2. Looked up from germline, CDR1 is LNHNV and CDR2 is YYDKDF (reference sequence). The J segment lost 4 bases and the V segment lost 9 bases, leaving 5 bases of the junction unmatched. This CDR3 region has 14 residues. The CDR3 nucleotides read TGTGCCACAACACTAGCGGGAACCACCGGGGAGCTGTTTTTT. Its protein is CATTLAGTTGELFF. Based on the CDR3 plus reference TRBV15 and TRBJ2-2, the full variable domain is DAMVIQNPRYQVTQFGKPVTLSCSQTLNHNVMYWYQQKSSQAPKLLFHYYDKDFNNEADTPDNFQSRRPNTSFCFLDIRSPGLGDTAMYLCATTLAGTTGELFFGEGSRLTVL.

The chain recombines TRBV5-4 with TRBJ2-3; D might be TRBD2 (6 bases). The germline V and J ends were trimmed by 5 bases and 3 bases, with 22 bases remaining between them. Germline CDR1 is SGHNT and CDR2 is YYREEE (reference sequence). This CDR3 has 17 residues. CDR3 sequence: CASREGLRHTATDTQYF. In DNA form, the CDR3 reads TGTGCCAGCAGGGAGGGTTTAAGGCACACTGCGACAGATACGCAGTATTTT.

This chain joins TRBV7-9 and TRBJ1-2; D is undetermined. Germline V gene sequence: CDR1 SEHNR, CDR2 FQNEAQ (reference sequence). The CDR3 is made up of 15 amino acids. Trimming left V 1 base short and J 3 bases short, with 12 bases between. CDR3 bases: TGTGCCAGCAGCTTAGATCTTGGCAGCCACTATGGCTACACCTTC. Residues: CASSLDLGSHYGYTF.

The chain carries TRBV7-9 and TRBJ2-7; a weak D match, TRBD2 (5 bases). Trimming stripped 3 bases from V and 3 bases from J, with 9 bases between. CDR3 length: 13 amino acids. Germline V CDR1 and CDR2: SEHNR, FQNEAQ (reference sequence). CDR3 coding DNA: TGTGCCAGCAGCTTTCCCGGGGACTACGAGCAGTACTTC. Its protein is CASSFPGDYEQYF.

V and J are TRBV7-9 and TRBJ2-7; D assignment may be TRBD1 or TRBD2 (5 bases each). Germline loops: CDR1 SEHNR, CDR2 FQNEAQ (reference sequence). The CDR3 runs 12 residues. This chain's CDR3 is CALTMGDYEQYF. The DNA of the CDR3 is TGTGCGCTTACGATGGGGGACTACGAGCAGTACTTC.

The V gene is TRBV4-2, the J gene TRBJ1-2; 7 bases are shared with TRBD1. V was pared by 4 bases and J by 3 bases, with 14 bases of the junction left unmatched. CDR3 length: 17 amino acids. Looked up from germline, CDR1 is LGHNA and CDR2 is YNFKEQ. Here the CDR3 reads CASSPYRRQGIDYGYTF. CDR3 in DNA: TGTGCCAGCAGCCCGTACCGGAGACAGGGAATAGACTATGGCTACACCTTC.

This sequence joins TRBV5-4 and TRBJ1-1, with D unresolved. Germline-derived CDR1 and CDR2 are SGHNT and YYREEE (reference sequence). This CDR3 has 14 residues. V was shortened by 5 bases and J by 3 bases, with 14 bases between the two germline ends. The CDR3 is CASSSPESDTEAFF. The CDR3 DNA follows: TGTGCCAGCAGTTCCCCCGAGAGTGACACTGAAGCTTTCTTT. Looking up the rest from reference TRBV5-4 and TRBJ1-1 gives the full variable domain: ETGVTQSPTHLIKTRGQQVTLRCSSQSGHNTVSWYQQALGQGPQFIFQYYREEENGRGNFPPRFSGLQFPNYSSELNVNALELDDSALYLCASSSPESDTEAFFGQGTRLTVV.